This T cell receptor (beta chain) was recovered during a study of cytomegalovirus exposure and HLA in healthy donors (dated by TCRdb to 2016 to 2017). Looking at the study overall: An earlier analysis of roughly 630 of the donors reported roughly 300 Gb of sequence data and around 110 million unique TCR beta sequences from 150 million to 200 million T cells. An early release that covered approximately 600 HLA-typed donors contained approximately 320 gigabases of sequencing data and around 85 million unique TCR sequences. The genetic ancestry cluster associated with self-reported Caucasian donors included 81% of the roughly 400 genotyped donors. The study aimed to test whether cataloging public T cell receptors could reveal signatures of past pathogen exposure. The study used immunosequencing to profile the T cell repertoires of around 600 subjects and linked those repertoires to cytomegalovirus serostatus. Along with the roughly 700-subject first cohort, a separate validation cohort of over a hundred different subjects was used. The study combined high-throughput TCR immunosequencing, statistical association of individual TCRs with disease status, and machine learning to predict cytomegalovirus infection status. A later analysis re-examined previously published TCR beta repertoires from several hundred donors and added high-resolution HLA genotyping to investigate patterns of TCR occurrence. The later analysis used no new phenotypic data to find candidate immune exposures, relying instead on TCR beta sequences and their occurrence across donors. In an earlier analysis of 587 of the donors, high-throughput TCR beta sequencing was used to judge whether each TCR beta V gene segment behaved as functional or pseudogenic. Donor age, sex, ethnicity and CMV serostatus were compiled together with the repertoire data. In a later genetic analysis, genome-wide SNP genotypes for about 55% of the 666 donors were used, and that subset was treated as a discovery cohort. All discovery cohort repertoires had been generated on a single sequencing platform. Both class I and class II loci were covered by HLA typing, at four-digit resolution. Typing coverage varied by locus: roughly 620-640 donors for A, B, C, DRB1 and DQB1; roughly 520 for DQA1; more than 600 for DPA1; 450 to 480 for DPB1. Roughly 5 DR-DQ haplotypes were handled as single units for association and clustering, since linkage in the cohort was strong. Among 300 to 450 genotyped donors of the cohort, an average of approximately 250,000 unique TCR beta nucleotide sequences were sequenced per donor, around 20% of them non-productive.

Unmatched junction bases come to 12, with V trimmed by 4 bases and J by 5 bases. The CDR3 numbers 17 residues from cysteine through phenylalanine. The entry retains the CDR3 DNA only, 51 bases that are in frame from base 1. CDR1 is given as SGHTA and CDR2 as FQGNSA, both from the germline V gene. Library prep was done by the immunoSEQ multiplex PCR assay. For the multiplex PCR, a mixture combining 60 forward primers for TCR Vbeta segments and 13 reverse primers for TCR Jbeta segments was used. The CDR3 region of rearranged TCR beta genes was amplified from genomic DNA with a multiplex PCR assay. The Illumina HiSeq System was used to sequence the amplified TCR beta libraries as 87-base-pair reads. In the original analysis: A later analysis counted about 80 million unique TCR beta chains across the 666 repertoires, and around 9.9 million of these chains were shared by at least two donors. To remove PCR and sequencing errors, raw reads were error-corrected and collapsed into unique sequences using a nearest-neighbor algorithm that merged closely related sequences. V, D and J gene segments were assigned by aligning CDR3 sequences to IMGT reference sequences. Each retained sequence needed at least a six-nucleotide match to both a V gene segment and a J gene segment. Rearrangements were classified as productive when the CDR3 lacked stop codons and remained in frame with V and J, and all other rearrangements were classified as non-productive. CDR3 was defined according to IMGT convention as the region running from the second conserved V-encoded cysteine to the conserved J-encoded phenylalanine. In an earlier analysis of approximately 590 of the donors, sequences lacking an unambiguous match to a single V gene segment were excluded. An earlier analysis of several hundred of the donors called V segments functional above 56.7% productive rearrangements and segregating when the between-donor standard deviation exceeded 5%. To diagnose cytomegalovirus status from the catalog of TCR beta chain sequences, a statistical classification framework was built. V and J gene assignment, in a later analysis, came from comparing TCR nucleotide sequences with IMGT/GENE-DB human TR gene sequences. In a later analysis, CDR3 sequences and most-parsimonious VDJ recombination scenarios were assigned using the TCRdist pipeline. A later analysis defined each TCR beta chain by its CDR3 amino acid sequence plus V-gene family, and excluded reads lacking a unique V-gene family. As a way to deal with suspected cross-contamination and a sequencing artifact, a later analysis dropped hundreds of nucleotide sequences that were highly shared and had low generation probability. For each public chain, a later analysis derived a clonal expansion index from normalized ranks of inferred template counts within each repertoire. In a later analysis, generation probabilities were computed using a VDJ recombination model fitted to out-of-frame rearrangements, and the results were checked against IGoR. A later analysis scored TCR-TCR, TCR-HLA and TCR-CMV co-occurrence with hypergeometric tests, applying a repertoire-size bias correction to TCR pairs. In a later analysis, false discovery rates were estimated by permuting HLA or CMV assignments 20 times. In a later analysis, co-occurring TCRs were grouped using DBSCAN, with TCRdist sequence similarity added in when clustering inside HLA-allele-positive subsets. For co-occurrence clustering, repertoires with fewer than 30,000 or more than 120,000 public chains were excluded, along with roughly 5 repertoires with anomalous nucleotide sharing. This is the immuneACCESS table as TCRdb keeps it, with only in-frame sequences that have V and J called. A part of the clones is gone; compared with another copy, unresolved V genes explain less than half, and the rest is unexplained. V and J calls and clone size follow that table, whereas D and trimming were derived from the DNA. Present in this sample are 250,000 to 300,000 clones, roughly four fifths of which were seen just once. Jointly, the top ten make up about 2% of the sample.

The cohort comprised around 700 healthy bone marrow donors. Cohort members were all nominally healthy when sampled, although unrecorded immune exposures were likely present. The donor was CMV seropositive and belonged to the group of around 300 seropositive cohort members. A peripheral blood sample was provided by each donor, and peripheral blood mononuclear cells were used for TCR beta sequencing. Genomic DNA extraction from the blood cell samples was performed with the Qiagen DNeasy Blood Extraction Kit. Beyond this particular receptor, the publication reports: The study listed 150 to 200 TCR beta chains as associated with cytomegalovirus. In an earlier analysis of several hundred of the donors, most TCR beta V segments were observed in productive rearrangements about 87% or about 30% of the time, broadly matching IMGT annotations. A group of highly shared sequence variants was considered likely to be a technical artifact of the sequencing pipeline. The 87-base-pair reads could not distinguish some IMGT-functional V segments, including TRBV6-2 and TRBV6-3, so those segments were excluded. The presence/absence analyses assumed that sequencing depth was roughly uniform across donors, and that assumption may not be true. Seventeen rarely observed V segments, including chromosome 9 orphons, were excluded from the earlier analysis of several hundred of the donors because counts were too low. Because HLA typing was unavailable for some donors at each locus, only the typed subset was used in association tests. The classifier was reported to diagnose cytomegalovirus status with high specificity and sensitivity in both the original and validation cohorts. A few of the identified cytomegalovirus-associated TCR beta chains were confirmed in vitro to be specific for cytomegalovirus antigens. In a later genetic analysis, a missense DCLRE1C variant was associated with V-gene and J-gene trimming of TCR beta chains, and the association was replicated in an independent cohort. In a later analysis, HLA-associated TCR beta chains were found to be more clonally expanded and to have lower generation probabilities than equally common non-associated chains. Correlated functional status among segregating V segments might be attributable to linkage disequilibrium, but an unknown experimental factor could not be ruled out. At a false discovery rate of 0.05, a later analysis linked about 17,000 TCR beta sequences to specific HLA alleles. The authors suggested that the approach could potentially be generalized to other disease states and immunological phenotypes. In a later analysis, several top co-occurrence clusters were reported to appear linked to parvovirus B19, influenza, CMV and Epstein-Barr virus. This cohort had only TCR beta chains sequenced, and the lack of alpha or paired-chain data limited which features could be detected. In a later analysis, TCR association rates were found to vary across HLA loci, with the most associated TCRs seen for DRB1 alleles and the fewest for HLA-C alleles. The only immune exposure information available for the cohort was CMV serostatus. A further reported finding was that TCR beta sequences accurately predicted the HLA-A and HLA-B alleles for most subjects in the first cohort. Compared with the 666-donor mean, donors in an Asian-associated ancestry cluster had fewer N-insertions in productive TCRs, according to a later genetic analysis. Most TCR sequences were observed very rarely across donors, whereas some public TCRs were present in many individuals. A later analysis found that most CMV-associated TCR beta chains appeared HLA-restricted, with HLA associations seemingly driven largely by CMV exposure. When HLA alleles, especially DR and DQ, strongly co-occurred, TCR associations were difficult to assign to individual alleles.

Details on this clone: Its specific antigen is unknown. The sample holds no much larger clone one base away, and base qualities are not on file.

The receptor's source is a woman in her thirties or forties in good health and CMV-seropositive. Rearrangement joined TRBV7-2 to TRBJ1-4; the junction holds 8 bases that match TRBD1. The sequenced material came from PBMCs. The DNA sequence is TGTGCCAGCAGCTCCGGGCTGAGCAGGACAGGGAATGAAAAACTGTTTTTT. Its protein reads: CASSSGLSRTGNEKLFF.